One sample yielded the 32 T cell receptor beta chains listed below, sequenced in a study of T cells in Graves' hyperthyroidism and ophthalmopathy. Using RNA transcripts as the source, TCR beta CDR3 regions were amplified. HTBI primers were employed in a first-round RT-PCR of the TCR CDR3. MiXCR was run by TCRdb on the multiplex PCR reads, yielding one entry per CDR3 protein. The sample contains roughly 500,000 distinct CDR3 sequences, 35% to 55% of which appear only once. The sequenced material came from peripheral blood or thyroid tissue (not recorded which). These receptors all come from an adult woman with Graves' disease, either hyperthyroidism or ophthalmopathy (not recorded which).

With regard to this clonotype: Since the CDR3 does not end with the conserved phenylalanine or tryptophan, this likely comes from a read error. This chain uses TRBV5-1 with TRBJ1-6, with a tentative D call TRBD1 (6 bases). Germline CDR1 is SGHRS and CDR2 is YFSETQ. The CDR3 has 15 residues. In DNA form, the CDR3 reads TGCGCCGGCAGCTTGGGAGGGGGTTCGGATTCACCCCTCCACCTT. Its translation: CAGSLGGGSDSPLHL.

The chain joins TRBV7-9 to TRBJ2-2, with 10 bases aligning to TRBD1. In germline, CDR1 is SEHNR, CDR2 FQNEAQ (reference sequence). The CDR3 has 17 amino acids. The J segment lost 2 bases and the V segment lost 0 bases, leaving 3 bases of the junction unmatched. CDR3 sequence reads: CASSLAGTGDNTGELFF. CDR3 DNA sequence: TGTGCCAGCAGCTTAGCCGGGACAGGGGATAACACCGGGGAGCTGTTTTTT.

This sequence joins TRBV12-3 or TRBV12-4 and TRBJ1-3; no firm D call. This CDR3 is 16 amino acids long. The V and J ends lost 5 bases and 2 bases respectively, with 16 bases between them. DNA for the CDR3: TGTGCCAGCAGTACTCGGACGGGCATGACTGGAAACACCATATATTTT. This encodes CASSTRTGMTGNTIYF.

The genes are TRBV6-5 and TRBJ2-7, with D perhaps matching TRBD2 (6 bases). Trimming took 10 bases from V and 3 from J, leaving 13 bases between them. This CDR3 contains 12 residues. CDR1 is MNHEY, CDR2 SVGAGI, per germline. CDR3 sequence reads: CATGDIVYEQYF. CDR3 in DNA: TGTGCCACGGGAGATATCGTCTACGAGCAGTACTTC.

This clonotype showed up many times. This chain uses TRBV7-2 with TRBJ1-5; D not certain. Germline lookup yields CDR1 SGHTA and CDR2 FQGNSA. This CDR3 spans 13 amino acids. The V end lost 4 bases, the J end lost 2 bases, and 6 bases lay between the germline ends. The CDR3 region is CASSSNRNQPQHF. The CDR3 DNA is TGTGCCAGCAGCTCTAACCGCAATCAGCCCCAGCATTTT. The full variable domain, its missing parts supplied by reference TRBV7-2 and TRBJ1-5, is GAGVSQSPSNKVTEKGKDVELRCDPISGHTALYWYRQSLGQGLEFLIYFQGNSAPDKSGLPSDRFSAERTGGSVSTLTIQRTQQEDSAVYLCASSSNRNQPQHFGDGTRLSIL.

Ten or more counts support this clonotype. Here the CDR3 reads CASSQERAGTGHSGVYGYTF. As DNA, the CDR3 is TGTGCCAGCAGCCAAGAGAGGGCCGGGACAGGGCATTCCGGGGTCTATGGCTACACCTTC. The chain couples TRBV14 to TRBJ1-2; 9 bases match TRBD1. This CDR3 is 20 amino acids long. J was trimmed by 4 bases and V by 0 bases; bases with no gene match: 18. The germline V gene has CDR1 SGHDN and CDR2 FVKESK.

This clonotype has a count of ten or more. The J gene is TRBJ2-7, the V gene TRBV2; 7 bases are a match to TRBD1. The CDR3 is 14 residues long. The ends lost 10 bases at V and 1 base at J; junction bases unmatched: 10. Germline-derived CDR1 and CDR2 are SNHLY and FYNNEI. The CDR3 DNA follows: TGTGCCATACAAGGGACAGCAAGTTCCTACGAGCAGTACTTC. It encodes CAIQGTASSYEQYF. Filled out from reference TRBV2 and TRBJ2-7, the complete variable domain reads EPEVTQTPSHQVTQMGQEVILRCVPISNHLYFYWYRQILGQKVEFLVSFYNNEISEKSEIFDDQFSVERPDGSNFTLKIRSTKLEDSAMYFCAIQGTASSYEQYFGPGTRLTVT.

Note on this clonotype: The junction does not match germline at one end; this may be a read error. The rearrangement links TRBV7-2 to TRBJ2-7, with 8 nucleotides matching TRBD2. Germline CDR1 is SGHTA and CDR2 is FQGNSA. The CDR3 is 16 amino acids. The CDR3 reads CATRGGTSGSSYEQYF. DNA of the CDR3: TGCGCCACCCGGGGGGGTACTAGCGGATCCTCCTACGAGCAGTACTTC.

This clonotype has ten or more counts. This chain uses TRBV4-1 with TRBJ1-1; no clear D. The CDR3 loop spans 16 amino acids. Trimming removed 2 bases at V and 0 bases at J, with 13 bases between. The germline gives CDR1 MGHRA, CDR2 YSYEKL. CDR3: CASSQTPSGMNTEAFF. For the CDR3, the DNA is TGCGCCAGCAGCCAAACCCCCAGTGGGATGAACACTGAAGCTTTCTTT.

A note on this clonotype: The CDR3 end shows no conserved phenylalanine or tryptophan, and so a read error is likely. Because the CDR3's place on the DNA is in doubt, the DNA is left out and the CDR3 is given as listed by TCRdb. The rearrangement joins TRBV7-6 to TRBJ2-1; the table calls TRBD1, which could not be checked here. 10 amino acids form the CDR3, both terminal residues included. The V gene's germline CDR1 is SGHVS and CDR2 FNYEAQ. The CDR3 sequence: CASSWGRGVV.

There are a few counts of this clonotype. The chain uses TRBV15 and TRBJ2-3, with a possible D match to TRBD2 (6 bases). The V end lost 2 bases, the J end lost 7 bases, and 13 bases lay between the germline ends. CDR3 length equals 14 residues. Germline V gene lookup returns CDR1 LNHNV and CDR2 YYDKDF (reference sequence). CDR3 sequence (DNA): TGTGCCACCAGCAGACGGGGAGGACTGAATACGCAGTATTTT. It codes for CATSRRGGLNTQYF.

This clonotype was observed at least ten times. V and J are TRBV7-6 and TRBJ1-4; no definite D call. The CDR3 runs to 14 residues. V was cut by 5 bases and J by 5 bases, with 12 bases left in between. From germline, CDR1 is SGHVS and CDR2 FNYEAQ. This CDR3 is CASSPGNRNEKLFF. The CDR3 coding sequence is TGTGCCAGCAGCCCCGGGAACCGAAATGAAAAACTGTTTTTT.

This clonotype appeared many times. V is TRBV19 and J is TRBJ2-7; no definite D call. Germline V gene data show CDR1 as LNHDA and CDR2 as SQIVND (reference sequence). The CDR3 contains 14 residues. V lost 1 base and J 0 bases, leaving 7 bases between the germline ends. CDR3 DNA: TGTGCCAGTAGTATAGGGCCGGGCTCCTACGAGCAGTACTTC. Translating it yields CASSIGPGSYEQYF. The complete variable domain, with remaining parts taken from reference TRBV19 and TRBJ2-7, reads DGGITQSPKYLFRKEGQNVTLSCEQNLNHDAMYWYRQDPGQGLRLIYYSQIVNDFQKGDIAEGYSVSREKKESFPLTVTSAQKNPTAFYLCASSIGPGSYEQYFGPGTRLTVT.

This clonotype occurred many times. This chain connects TRBV12-3 or TRBV12-4 to TRBJ1-2; tentatively, D is TRBD1 (6 bases). The CDR3 runs to 16 residues. Trimming stripped 3 bases from V and 4 bases from J, with 18 bases between. The DNA for the CDR3 is TGTGCCAGCAGTTTGATCCGGGACATCCTAGGCTATGGCTACACCTTC. This sequence encodes CASSLIRDILGYGYTF.

The table lists this clonotype with many counts. The chain has TRBV5-1 and TRBJ1-2; unclear D gene. This CDR3 contains 13 residues. In germline, CDR1 is SGHRS, CDR2 YFSETQ. Trimming shortened V by 0 bases and J by 8 bases, and 11 bases separated the two germline ends. CDR3 protein: CASSLAAGYGYTF. CDR3 DNA sequence: TGCGCCAGCAGCTTGGCCGCGGGATACGGCTACACCTTC.

Many counts were recorded for this clonotype. The chain couples TRBV11-2 to TRBJ1-2; D gene ambiguous. Trimming pared 0 bases from V and 8 bases from J, leaving 7 bases between. Germline values: CDR1 SGHAT, CDR2 FQNNGV. The CDR3 covers 12 residues. The CDR3 protein is CASSLDFSGYTF. The CDR3 DNA reads as TGTGCCAGCAGCTTAGACTTCTCCGGCTACACCTTC.

This clonotype appeared many times. V and J are TRBV2 and TRBJ2-5; D unresolved. The CDR3 loop spans 12 amino acids. The V end was cut by 4 bases, the J end by 3 bases, with 6 bases between. Germline V CDR1 and CDR2: SNHLY, FYNNEI. The CDR3 DNA follows: TGTGCCAGCAGTGTAAGGGAAGAGACCCAGTACTTC. It translates to CASSVREETQYF.

This clonotype was observed many times. The V call is TRBV9, the J call TRBJ1-4; no reliable D call. V was pared by 2 bases and J by 4 bases, with 9 bases between. The CDR3 runs 14 residues. Germline-derived CDR1 and CDR2 are SGDLS and YYNGEE. CDR3 in amino acids: CASSVGHNNEKLFF. CDR3 coding DNA: TGTGCCAGCAGCGTTGGGCACAATAATGAAAAACTGTTTTTT.

This clonotype was detected a few times. The chain is built from TRBV28 and TRBJ1-2; 10 nucleotides align to TRBD1. With V trimmed by 2 bases and J by 4 bases, 10 bases remained unmatched. The CDR3 has 17 amino acids. CDR1 and CDR2 (germline): MDHEN, SYDVKM. The CDR3 DNA sequence: TGTGCCAGCAGTTTACGGGGGCGACAGGGGGCTATCTATGGCTACACCTTC. Protein: CASSLRGRQGAIYGYTF.

This clonotype was detected many times. The J gene is TRBJ2-7, the V gene TRBV9; D possibly corresponds to TRBD2 (7 bases). Germline V gene sequence: CDR1 SGDLS, CDR2 YYNGEE. The CDR3 has 15 amino acids. V lost 0 bases to trimming and J lost 1 base, with 11 bases between them. CDR3 coding DNA: TGTGCCAGCAGCGTAGATGGGGGGGCTTCCTACGAGCAGTACTTC. It translates to CASSVDGGASYEQYF. Variable domain in full (rest from reference TRBV9 and TRBJ2-7): DSGVTQTPKHLITATGQRVTLRCSPRSGDLSVYWYQQSLDQGLQFLIQYYNGEERAKGNILERFSAQQFPDLHSELNLSSLELGDSALYFCASSVDGGASYEQYFGPGTRLTVT.

This clonotype was recorded many times. The rearrangement links TRBV10-3 to TRBJ1-5; no firm D call. Trimming left V 4 bases short and J 2 bases short, with 9 bases between. The CDR3 runs to 14 residues. The germline V gene has CDR1 ENHRY and CDR2 SYGVKD. The CDR3 DNA is TGTGCCATCAGTGGTGTTTTTCGCAATCAGCCCCAGCATTTT. This gives the protein CAISGVFRNQPQHF.

This chain uses TRBV11-2 with TRBJ2-7; 13 bases map to TRBD2. V was clipped by 6 bases and J by 6 bases; unmatched bases: 11. Germline lookup yields CDR1 SGHAT and CDR2 FQNNGV. The CDR3 totals 16 residues. The CDR3 is CASSYSTGLAGSEQYF. DNA for the CDR3: TGTGCCAGCAGTTACTCCACGGGACTAGCGGGGTCCGAGCAGTACTTC. Supplemented by reference TRBV11-2 and TRBJ2-7, the full variable domain reads EAGVAQSPRYKIIEKRQSVAFWCNPISGHATLYWYQQILGQGPKLLIQFQNNGVVDDSQLPKDRFSAERLKGVDSTLKIQPAKLEDSAVYLCASSYSTGLAGSEQYFGPGTRLTVT.

Of note for this clonotype: Since a much larger clone is just one base distant, this may be a read error. This CDR3 reads CGSSYGGTEQYF. CDR3 nucleotide sequence: TGTGGCAGCAGTTACGGGGGGACCGAGCAGTACTTC. The chain links TRBV6-2 or TRBV6-3 to TRBJ2-7, with TRBD2 identical over 7 bases. Germline-derived CDR1 and CDR2 are MNHEY and SVGEGT. The CDR3 totals 12 residues.

This clonotype was recorded a few times. This sequence joins TRBV3-1 and TRBJ2-2; D may correspond to TRBD1 or TRBD2 (5 bases each). CDR3 length: 14 residues. CDR1 and CDR2 from the germline V gene are LGHDT and YNNKEL (reference sequence). Trimming stripped 6 bases from V and 4 bases from J, with 12 bases between. CDR3 loop: CASRPGPFTGELFF. In DNA, the CDR3 is TGTGCCAGCAGGCCGGGACCCTTCACCGGGGAGCTGTTTTTT.

The chain is built from TRBV10-3 and TRBJ2-2; D remains unclear. Between the trimmed V and J ends, which lost 2 bases and 2 bases, there was a span of 12 bases. Germline-derived CDR1 and CDR2 are ENHRY and SYGVKD. The length of the CDR3 is 16 residues. The CDR3 region is CAISEDRSGNTGELFF. Written as DNA, the CDR3 is TGTGCCATCAGTGAGGACCGATCTGGAAACACCGGGGAGCTGTTTTTT.

This clonotype was observed at least ten times. J is TRBJ2-5 and V is TRBV4-1; 12 bases are shared with TRBD2. This CDR3 spans 16 amino acids. Germline CDR1 reads MGHRA; CDR2 reads YSYEKL. V gave up 4 bases and J gave up 5 bases; unmatched junction bases: 8. The DNA of the CDR3 is TGCGCCAGCAGCCCAGGACTAGCGGGACGAGGGGAGACCCAGTACTTC. It yields the protein CASSPGLAGRGETQYF.

This chain links TRBV20-1 with TRBJ1-2, with a tentative D call TRBD1 (6 bases). The CDR3 runs 14 residues. CDR1 and CDR2 from the germline V gene are DFQATT and SNEGSKA (reference sequence). V was pared by 2 bases and J by 8 bases, with 18 bases between. The CDR3 DNA reads TGCAGTGCTAGACAGGGGCGAGAGATAGAAGGCTACACCTTC. Its protein product is CSARQGREIEGYTF.

About this clonotype itself: A junction boundary mismatches the germline segment, possibly from a read error. CDR3 amino acids: CASSSTAGSVSYEQYF. The CDR3 DNA follows: TGCGCCAGCAGCTCGACGGCGGGGTCCGTCTCCTACGAGCAGTACTTC. This chain connects TRBV7-9 to TRBJ2-7, with D possibly TRBD2 on 6 matching bases. CDR3 length: 16 residues. Germline loops: CDR1 SEHNR, CDR2 FQNEAQ (reference sequence).

The sample holds a few counts of this clonotype. The chain recombines TRBV6-6 with TRBJ1-5, with 9 bases identical to TRBD1. Germline V gene sequence: CDR1 MNHNY, CDR2 SVGAGI (reference sequence). The CDR3 extends over 15 amino acids. V trimming: 4 bases; J trimming: 11 bases; junction bases outside the gene matches: 12. The CDR3 is CASSSDRGGKETQHF. CDR3 in DNA: TGTGCCAGCAGTTCGGACAGGGGCGGGAAAGAGACCCAGCATTTT.

At least ten counts were recorded for this clonotype. The rearrangement uses TRBV13 and TRBJ1-2; TRBD1 might be the D (6 bases). Germline V gene lookup returns CDR1 PRHDT and CDR2 FYEKMQ (reference sequence). V was trimmed by 0 bases and J by 2 bases, leaving 16 bases between them. The CDR3 sequence is 17 residues long. CDR3 protein: CASSLGGRGEINYGYTF. CDR3 nucleotide sequence: TGTGCCAGCAGCTTAGGAGGCAGGGGTGAGATAAACTATGGCTACACCTTC. The variable domain in full, with the rest retrieved from reference TRBV13 and TRBJ1-2, is AAGVIQSPRHLIKEKRETATLKCYPIPRHDTVYWYQQGPGQDPQFLISFYEKMQSDKGSIPDRFSAQQFSDYHSELNMSSLELGDSALYFCASSLGGRGEINYGYTFGSGTRLTVV.

This clonotype was observed at least ten times. This rearrangement joins TRBV5-5 to TRBJ1-1; tentative D call: TRBD1 (5 bases). Germline V gene lookup returns CDR1 SGHKS and CDR2 YYEKEE (reference sequence). V was cut by 5 bases and J by 10 bases, with 15 bases left in between. The CDR3 has 12 amino acids. In DNA form, the CDR3 reads TGTGCCAGCAGTTCCCCGGGGCTGGGAGCTTTCTTT. Its translation is CASSSPGLGAFF.

In its sample, this clonotype was seen a few times. The rearrangement joins TRBV7-2 to TRBJ2-5, with 7 bases matching TRBD1. This CDR3 has 15 amino acids. V shed 5 bases, J shed 5 bases, and the junction held 11 bases outside the gene matches. Germline assignment: CDR1 SGHTA and CDR2 FQGNSA. CDR3 bases: TGTGCCAGCAGCGTAACCGGGACAGCCACGGAGACCCAGTACTTC. It encodes CASSVTGTATETQYF.